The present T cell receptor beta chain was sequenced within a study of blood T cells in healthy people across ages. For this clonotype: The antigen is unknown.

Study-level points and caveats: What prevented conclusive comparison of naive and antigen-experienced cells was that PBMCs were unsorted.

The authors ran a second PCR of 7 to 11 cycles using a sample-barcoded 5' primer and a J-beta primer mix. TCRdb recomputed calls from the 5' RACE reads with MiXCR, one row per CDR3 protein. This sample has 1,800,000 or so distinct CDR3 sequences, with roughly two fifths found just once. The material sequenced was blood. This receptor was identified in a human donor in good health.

The CDR3 reads CSVDLSPGRGGAFF. The CDR3 coding sequence is TGCAGCGTTGATCTCTCACCGGGACGGGGAGGAGCTTTCTTT. The rearrangement uses TRBV29-1 and TRBJ1-1, with D possibly matching TRBD1 (5 bases). Trimming took 3 bases from V and 10 from J, leaving 21 bases between them. The germline V gene encodes CDR1 SQVTM and CDR2 ANQGSEA. CDR3 size: 14 residues.